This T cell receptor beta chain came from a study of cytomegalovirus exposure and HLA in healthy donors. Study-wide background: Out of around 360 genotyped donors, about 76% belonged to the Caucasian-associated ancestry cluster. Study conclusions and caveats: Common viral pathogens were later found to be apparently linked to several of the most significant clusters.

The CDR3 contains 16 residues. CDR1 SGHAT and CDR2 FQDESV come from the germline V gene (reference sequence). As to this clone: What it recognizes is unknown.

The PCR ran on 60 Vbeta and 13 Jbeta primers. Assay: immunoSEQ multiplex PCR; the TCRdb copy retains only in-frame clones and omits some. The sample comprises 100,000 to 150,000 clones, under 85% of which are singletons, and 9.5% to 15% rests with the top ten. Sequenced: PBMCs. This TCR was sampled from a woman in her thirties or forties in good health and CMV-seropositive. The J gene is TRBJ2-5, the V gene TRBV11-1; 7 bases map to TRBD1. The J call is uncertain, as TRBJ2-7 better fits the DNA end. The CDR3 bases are TGTGCCAGCAGCTCCTGGGACAGTAGCTTTGGTTACGAGCAGTACTTC. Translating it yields CASSSWDSSFGYEQYF.